This record covers a single TCR beta chain. Its antigen remains unidentified. This entry comes from a study of cytomegalovirus exposure and HLA in healthy donors. Study findings and constraints: Despite most TCR sequences being rare, some public TCRs occurred in many donors.

It was with 60 Vbeta and 13 Jbeta primers that the PCR ran. Assay: immunoSEQ multiplex PCR; the TCRdb copy retains only in-frame clones and omits some. Altogether roughly 89,000 clones are present, 65% to 85% being singletons, with the ten largest covering under 2.5%. Germline V lookup: CDR1 MGHRA, CDR2 YSYEKL. Trimming removed 0 bases at V and 6 bases at J, with 15 bases between. CDR3 length: 15 amino acids. The TCR sequence derives from a man between 18 and 35 years old in good health and CMV-seronegative. The chain has TRBV4-1 and TRBJ2-7; weak D call: TRBD1 (6 bases). The sample comprised PBMCs. CDR3 nucleotides: TGCGCCAGCAGCCAAGATAGGGGGTGGGGGTTCGAGCAGTACTTC. As protein: CASSQDRGWGFEQYF.